The 6 T cell receptor beta chains presented below share a single source sample, sequenced in a study of blood T cell repertoires in COVID-19. Data came from immunoSEQ multiplex PCR; TCRdb stores just in-frame clones and leaves some out. The data show around 97,000 clones, just under 85% seen once. The sample taken for sequencing was peripheral blood. The receptors derive from a man between 70 and 80 years old with acute or convalescent COVID-19.

The chain uses TRBV27 and TRBJ2-1; 7 bases line up with TRBD1. The germline gives CDR1 MNHEY, CDR2 SMNVEV (reference sequence). The CDR3 spans 13 residues. Trimming at V came to 8 bases and at J to 5 bases, leaving 6 bases not matched to a gene. As DNA, the CDR3 is TGTGCCAGCCGTCGGGACAGCCACAATGAGCAGTTCTTC. Its protein product is CASRRDSHNEQFF.

This chain links TRBV4-2 with TRBJ2-7; the match to TRBD2 covers 11 bases. Germline V lookup: CDR1 LGHNA, CDR2 YNFKEQ. The V segment lost 3 bases and the J segment 1 base; nucleotides outside the gene matches: 5. The CDR3 totals 16 residues. CDR3 nucleotides: TGTGCCAGCAGCCAGAGGGCTAGCGGGGGGTCCTACGAGCAGTACTTC. Protein: CASSQRASGGSYEQYF.

V usage is TRBV30 and J usage is TRBJ1-5; D not certain. Trimming left V 4 bases short and J 0 bases short, with 16 bases between. Per the germline V gene, CDR1 is GTSNPN and CDR2 is SVGIG (reference sequence). This CDR3 comprises 16 residues. In nucleotides, the CDR3 is TGTGCCTGGACTGCCCCCGGCGGCTATAGCAATCAGCCCCAGCATTTT. This translates into CAWTAPGGYSNQPQHF. The complete variable domain, with remaining parts taken from reference TRBV30 and TRBJ1-5, reads SQTIHQWPATLVQPVGSPLSLECTVEGTSNPNLYWYRQAAGRGLQLLFYSVGIGQISSEVPQNLSASRPQDRQFILSSKKLLLSDSGFYLCAWTAPGGYSNQPQHFGDGTRLSIL.

The CDR3 DNA sequence: TGTGCCAGTAGTACCCCGACAGGGTCTGGAAACACCATATATTTT. Translation gives CASSTPTGSGNTIYF. This chain uses TRBV19 with TRBJ1-3, with TRBD1 matching 7 bases. V shed 4 bases and J 1 base; nucleotides not matched to a gene: 4. Germline V CDR1 and CDR2: LNHDA, SQIVND (reference sequence). The CDR3 covers 15 residues.

The chain joins TRBV6-6 to TRBJ1-6; 9 bases fit TRBD1. Germline values: CDR1 MNHNY, CDR2 SVGAGI (reference sequence). This CDR3 region has 15 residues. Unmatched junction bases numbered 6, after V lost 6 bases and J lost 6 bases. The DNA for the CDR3 is TGTGCCAGCAGACTAACAGGGGGCAGTAATTCACCCCTCCACTTT. Protein product: CASRLTGGSNSPLHF.

The chain joins TRBV7-3 to TRBJ2-5; possibly TRBD1 for D (6 bases). This CDR3 is built from 14 residues. CDR1 and CDR2 from the germline V gene are SGHTA and FQGTGA. Trimming took 8 bases from V and 4 from J, leaving 17 bases between them. CDR3 protein: CASSVGGAGETQYF. CDR3 sequence (DNA): TGTGCCAGCTCAGTAGGGGGAGCAGGAGAGACCCAGTACTTC.